A selection of T cell receptor beta chains follows, all from one sample in a study of blood T cell repertoires in COVID-19. TCRdb's copy holds only in-frame clones and misses some; the assay was immunoSEQ multiplex PCR. The sample gives around 240,000 clones, 86% of which show up once; over 3% is in the top ten. Sequences were obtained from peripheral blood. The receptor set was obtained from a woman aged 25 to 39 who had recovered from COVID-19. The conserved cysteine and the conserved F or W are not part of the CDR3 here. The D gene is left open where the match is weak.

d_call: -; v_call: TRBV19; cdr3_length: 10; cdr3_aa: ASSIGGGLQY
d_call: TRBD1; v_call: TRBV19; cdr3_length: 13; cdr3_aa: ASSISGTGNYGYT
d_call: -; v_call: TRBV29-1; cdr3_length: 11; cdr3_aa: SASTGVTGELF
d_call: -; v_call: TRBV29-1; cdr3_length: 17; cdr3_aa: SVVSPTGSPSSGANVLT
d_call: -; v_call: TRBV20-1; cdr3_length: 9; cdr3_aa: SAKRGETQY
d_call: TRBD2; v_call: TRBV19; cdr3_length: 14; cdr3_aa: ASSIGGLAPTDTQY
d_call: -; v_call: TRBV3-1/TRBV3-2; cdr3_length: 11; cdr3_aa: ASSPRQALGYT
d_call: -; v_call: TRBV28; cdr3_length: 10; cdr3_aa: ASSFKSYEQY
d_call: TRBD2; v_call: TRBV5-1; cdr3_length: 13; cdr3_aa: ASSGAGPGWGEQF
d_call: -; v_call: TRBV30; cdr3_length: 10; cdr3_aa: AWSPVSSEQY
d_call: TRBD1; v_call: TRBV5-1; cdr3_length: 13; cdr3_aa: ASSLVGTGNTEAF
d_call: -; v_call: TRBV3-1/TRBV3-2; cdr3_length: 11; cdr3_aa: ASSQWERETQY
d_call: TRBD2; v_call: TRBV10-3; cdr3_length: 13; cdr3_aa: ASREVGLAGYEQY
d_call: TRBD2; v_call: TRBV5-1; cdr3_length: 15; cdr3_aa: ASSPTLAGGLNNEQF
d_call: TRBD1; v_call: TRBV18; cdr3_length: 12; cdr3_aa: ASDSGQGTDTQY
d_call: -; v_call: TRBV6-5; cdr3_length: 13; cdr3_aa: ASRLWGRSDTEAF
d_call: -; v_call: TRBV6-2/TRBV6-3; cdr3_length: 12; cdr3_aa: ASSPRQEGTEAF
d_call: -; v_call: TRBV27; cdr3_length: 12; cdr3_aa: ASSPQGRTQPQH
d_call: TRBD2; v_call: TRBV4-1; cdr3_length: 14; cdr3_aa: ASSQDWGGSYNEQF
d_call: -; v_call: TRBV7-9; cdr3_length: 14; cdr3_aa: ASSSGRTDFNYGYT
d_call: TRBD2; v_call: TRBV3-1/TRBV3-2; cdr3_length: 13; cdr3_aa: ASSQVAGGPGEQF
d_call: TRBD1; v_call: TRBV7-9; cdr3_length: 12; cdr3_aa: ASSTQGDGTEAF
d_call: TRBD2; v_call: TRBV6-1; cdr3_length: 14; cdr3_aa: ASSELSSGGPNEQF
d_call: TRBD1; v_call: TRBV3-1/TRBV3-2; cdr3_length: 13; cdr3_aa: ASSQAGGQVEKLF
d_call: -; v_call: TRBV5-4; cdr3_length: 11; cdr3_aa: ASSQQGNYGYT
d_call: TRBD2; v_call: TRBV4-3; cdr3_length: 14; cdr3_aa: ASSQGAGTSGVEQY
d_call: TRBD1; v_call: TRBV15; cdr3_length: 15; cdr3_aa: ATSRGRGQGGTDTQY